This passage covers 27 T cell receptor beta chains from one sample sequenced in a study of Tregs in tolerant kidney transplant recipients. Sequencing was performed with immunoSEQ multiplex PCR; in TCRdb, only in-frame clones are kept and a portion is missing. This table holds 95,000 to 120,000 clones, around 87% found once. This specimen consisted of CD4+ T cells from blood, obtained before the transplant. These receptors were collected from a human donor who received a combined kidney and bone marrow transplant.

The J gene is TRBJ2-3, the V gene TRBV15; 9 positions agree with TRBD1. The germline V gene encodes CDR1 LNHNV and CDR2 YYDKDF (reference sequence). The CDR3 loop spans 16 amino acids. V was pared by 5 bases and J by 2 bases, with 8 bases of the junction left unmatched. The CDR3 coding sequence is TGTGCCACCAGCGGATGGACAGGGGAGGTCACAGATACGCAGTATTTT. This codes for CATSGWTGEVTDTQYF.

V gene TRBV7-2 combines with J gene TRBJ2-3; 8 bases agree with TRBD2. The J segment lost 0 bases and the V segment lost 1 base, leaving 3 bases of the junction unmatched. The length of the CDR3 is 16 residues. Germline V gene lookup returns CDR1 SGHTA and CDR2 FQGNSA. The DNA of the CDR3 is TGTGCCAGCAGCTTAGGGCCTAGCGGGAGCACAGATACGCAGTATTTT. Protein sequence: CASSLGPSGSTDTQYF. Variable domain in full (rest from reference TRBV7-2 and TRBJ2-3): GAGVSQSPSNKVTEKGKDVELRCDPISGHTALYWYRQSLGQGLEFLIYFQGNSAPDKSGLPSDRFSAERTGGSVSTLTIQRTQQEDSAVYLCASSLGPSGSTDTQYFGPGTRLTVL.

The V gene is TRBV15, the J gene TRBJ2-5, with a tentative D call TRBD1 (5 bases). Germline loops: CDR1 LNHNV, CDR2 YYDKDF (reference sequence). This CDR3 contains 11 residues. V dropped 8 bases and J dropped 3 bases, with 7 bases sitting between them. The DNA for the CDR3 is TGTGCCACCCAACAGGAAGAGACCCAGTACTTC. Translating it yields CATQQEETQYF. Complete variable domain (other parts from reference TRBV15 and TRBJ2-5): DAMVIQNPRYQVTQFGKPVTLSCSQTLNHNVMYWYQQKSSQAPKLLFHYYDKDFNNEADTPDNFQSRRPNTSFCFLDIRSPGLGDTAMYLCATQQEETQYFGPGTRLLVL.

The rearrangement uses TRBV5-6 and TRBJ2-7; perhaps TRBD1 as D (6 bases). Germline V lookup: CDR1 SGHDT, CDR2 YYEEEE. This CDR3 contains 14 residues. Trimming left V 3 bases short and J 2 bases short, with 12 bases between. CDR3 nucleotides: TGTGCCAGCAGCTCACACAGGGTCCCCTACGAGCAGTACTTC. It codes for CASSSHRVPYEQYF.

The rearrangement uses TRBV13 and TRBJ1-2; maybe TRBD1 (5 bases). Germline CDR1 is PRHDT and CDR2 is FYEKMQ (reference sequence). The V and J ends lost 5 bases and 0 bases respectively, with 13 bases between them. The CDR3 extends over 15 amino acids. The CDR3 coding sequence is TGTGCCAGCAGCCACTGGACACCTGCTAACTATGGCTACACCTTC. Translation gives CASSHWTPANYGYTF. Together with reference TRBV13 and TRBJ1-2, the CDR3 gives the full variable domain: AAGVIQSPRHLIKEKRETATLKCYPIPRHDTVYWYQQGPGQDPQFLISFYEKMQSDKGSIPDRFSAQQFSDYHSELNMSSLELGDSALYFCASSHWTPANYGYTFGSGTRLTVV.

V usage is TRBV2 and J usage is TRBJ2-2; D ambiguous. In germline, CDR1 is SNHLY, CDR2 FYNNEI. This CDR3 contains 14 residues. Trimming shortened V by 0 bases and J by 6 bases, and 8 bases separated the two germline ends. The DNA of the CDR3 is TGTGCCAGCAGTGAAGCGCCAGGCCCCGGGGAGCTGTTTTTT. Its protein product is CASSEAPGPGELFF.

For the CDR3, the DNA is TGTGCCAGTAGGGAGACGGCTCCGGGGACTGAAGCTTTCTTT. Its translation: CASRETAPGTEAFF. The gene calls are TRBV19 and TRBJ1-1; D is unresolved. Per the germline V gene, CDR1 is LNHDA and CDR2 is SQIVND (reference sequence). The CDR3 sequence is 14 residues long. Deletions cut 6 bases from V and 5 bases from J, with 16 bases between. The variable domain in full, with the rest retrieved from reference TRBV19 and TRBJ1-1, is DGGITQSPKYLFRKEGQNVTLSCEQNLNHDAMYWYRQDPGQGLRLIYYSQIVNDFQKGDIAEGYSVSREKKESFPLTVTSAQKNPTAFYLCASRETAPGTEAFFGQGTRLTVV.

V gene TRBV19 combines with J gene TRBJ1-4; D may be TRBD1 (6 bases). This CDR3 comprises 13 residues. From germline, CDR1 is LNHDA and CDR2 SQIVND (reference sequence). The CDR3: CATTGTIQGKLFF. For the CDR3, the DNA is TGTGCAACTACCGGGACAATTCAGGGAAAACTGTTTTTT.

This chain connects TRBV28 to TRBJ2-7, with 11 bases that match TRBD1. V dropped 6 bases and J dropped 2; count of bases not matched to a gene: 6. CDR3 length: 15 residues. CDR1 is MDHEN, CDR2 SYDVKM, per germline. CDR3 sequence: CASRRGGQGAYEQYF. The CDR3 DNA sequence: TGTGCCAGCAGGAGGGGGGGACAGGGGGCCTACGAGCAGTACTTC.

The chain carries TRBV7-7 and TRBJ2-1; D remains unclear. Trimming pared 5 bases from V and 9 bases from J, leaving 14 bases between. The CDR3 is 13 amino acids. Germline V CDR1 and CDR2: SSHAT, FNYEAQ (reference sequence). Here the CDR3 reads CASSPDRPGEQFF. CDR3 bases: TGTGCCAGCAGCCCAGACCGTCCGGGTGAGCAGTTCTTC.

The rearrangement links TRBV5-4 to TRBJ2-2, with D possibly TRBD2 on 7 matching bases. The V end lost 4 bases, the J end lost 1 base, and 14 bases lay between the germline ends. Germline lookup yields CDR1 SGHNT and CDR2 YYREEE (reference sequence). The CDR3 is 16 residues long. This CDR3 reads CASSQRGGRNTGELFF. CDR3 coding DNA: TGTGCCAGCAGCCAAAGGGGGGGCCGGAACACCGGGGAGCTGTTTTTT.

The chain uses TRBV18 and TRBJ1-2, with a weak D call TRBD1 (5 bases). The CDR3 is 14 residues long. Per germline, CDR1 KGHSH and CDR2 LQKENI. Trimming took off 3 bases at V and 4 bases at J, with 12 bases between the two ends. The CDR3 loop is CASSPAQAIYGYTF. Written as DNA, the CDR3 is TGTGCCAGCTCACCGGCACAGGCGATCTATGGCTACACCTTC.

This chain connects TRBV7-9 to TRBJ2-3; 10 bases line up with TRBD2. Trimming at V came to 2 bases and at J to 3 bases, leaving 2 bases not matched to a gene. Germline assignment: CDR1 SEHNR and CDR2 FQNEAQ (reference sequence). The CDR3 contains 15 residues. DNA for the CDR3: TGTGCCAGCAGCTTAAAGCGGGGGGGTACAGATACGCAGTATTTT. It encodes CASSLKRGGTDTQYF.

The V and J genes are TRBV18 and TRBJ2-1, with D perhaps TRBD1 (6 bases). CDR1 is KGHSH and CDR2 is LQKENI in the germline V gene. The CDR3 totals 14 residues. Trimming removed 5 bases at V and 6 bases at J, with 14 bases between. The CDR3 coding sequence is TGTGCCAGCTCAGGGGGCCCCACCGGCAATGAGCAGTTCTTC. Amino acids: CASSGGPTGNEQFF.

The V and J genes are TRBV5-6 and TRBJ2-5; 9 bases agree with TRBD2. The CDR3 sequence is 15 residues long. V dropped 4 bases and J dropped 0; count of bases not matched to a gene: 4. In germline, CDR1 is SGHDT, CDR2 YYEEEE. The CDR3 DNA follows: TGTGCCAGCAGCCGAGCGGGAGGTCACCAAGAGACCCAGTACTTC. Translating it yields CASSRAGGHQETQYF.

The gene calls are TRBV10-1 and TRBJ2-7; 7 positions match TRBD1. Germline V CDR1 and CDR2: WNHNN, SYGVQD (reference sequence). V shed 8 bases and J 2 bases; nucleotides not matched to a gene: 9. This CDR3 spans 14 amino acids. CDR3 residues: CASSKDRPTYEQYF. DNA for the CDR3: TGCGCCAGCTCAAAGGACAGGCCTACCTACGAGCAGTACTTC.

The chain couples TRBV18 to TRBJ1-1; 8 positions agree with TRBD1. Germline V gives CDR1 KGHSH, CDR2 LQKENI. The CDR3 runs 16 residues. V shed 6 bases, J shed 5 bases, and the junction held 14 bases outside the gene matches. The CDR3 sequence: CASSRPLDRVRTEAFF. The CDR3 DNA reads as TGTGCCAGCTCCCGACCCCTGGACAGGGTGAGGACTGAAGCTTTCTTT.

The V call is TRBV30, the J call TRBJ1-3; D uncertain. Trimming left V 3 bases short and J 3 bases short, with 15 bases between. Germline-derived CDR1 and CDR2 are GTSNPN and SVGIG (reference sequence). The CDR3 consists of 15 residues. CDR3 protein: CAWSRPGLVGNTIYF. The CDR3 bases are TGTGCCTGGAGCAGGCCGGGGTTGGTTGGAAACACCATATATTTT.

The chain recombines TRBV5-4 with TRBJ2-5; 12 nucleotides match TRBD2. The V gene end was trimmed by 4 bases and the J gene end by 5 bases; junction bases not matched to a gene: 9. This CDR3 is built from 16 residues. Germline CDR1 SGHNT, CDR2 YYREEE (reference sequence). In nucleotides, the CDR3 is TGTGCCAGCAGCGATCGTACTAGCGGGGGGCGGGAGACCCAGTACTTC. Its protein is CASSDRTSGGRETQYF. The variable domain in full, with the rest retrieved from reference TRBV5-4 and TRBJ2-5, is ETGVTQSPTHLIKTRGQQVTLRCSSQSGHNTVSWYQQALGQGPQFIFQYYREEENGRGNFPPRFSGLQFPNYSSELNVNALELDDSALYLCASSDRTSGGRETQYFGPGTRLLVL.

The chain is built from TRBV5-5 and TRBJ2-1; 7 nucleotides match TRBD2. The CDR3 consists of 15 residues. V dropped 0 bases and J dropped 14; count of bases not matched to a gene: 14. Germline CDR1 SGHKS, CDR2 YYEKEE (reference sequence). The CDR3 here is CASSLASGKSTGEFF. CDR3 coding DNA: TGTGCCAGCAGCTTGGCGAGCGGGAAGTCGACGGGGGAGTTCTTC. The full variable domain, rest sourced from reference TRBV5-5 and TRBJ2-1, is DAGVTQSPTHLIKTRGQQVTLRCSPISGHKSVSWYQQVLGQGPQFIFQYYEKEERGRGNFPDRFSARQFPNYSSELNVNALLLGDSALYLCASSLASGKSTGEFFGPGTRLTVL.

The J gene is TRBJ2-2, the V gene TRBV11-3, with D perhaps TRBD1 (6 bases). The germline V gene encodes CDR1 SGHNT and CDR2 YENEEA. This CDR3 comprises 13 residues. Trimming pared 10 bases from V and 4 bases from J, leaving 13 bases between. CDR3 residues: CATQGHATGELFF. CDR3 nucleotide sequence: TGTGCCACCCAGGGACACGCCACCGGGGAGCTGTTTTTT.

The chain is built from TRBV9 and TRBJ2-3, with 8 nucleotides matching TRBD2. CDR1 SGDLS and CDR2 YYNGEE come from the germline V gene. CDR3 size: 16 residues. With 3 bases clipped from V and 7 bases from J, the junction kept 13 bases outside the gene matches. CDR3 sequence: CASSAPGVAGLHTQYF. The CDR3, as DNA: TGTGCCAGCAGCGCTCCGGGGGTAGCGGGACTCCATACGCAGTATTTT. Full variable domain (missing parts from reference TRBV9 and TRBJ2-3): DSGVTQTPKHLITATGQRVTLRCSPRSGDLSVYWYQQSLDQGLQFLIQYYNGEERAKGNILERFSAQQFPDLHSELNLSSLELGDSALYFCASSAPGVAGLHTQYFGPGTRLTVL.

This rearrangement joins TRBV9 to TRBJ2-7; 9 bases fit TRBD2. J was trimmed by 0 bases and V by 3 bases; bases with no gene match: 10. The length of the CDR3 is 17 residues. Germline V CDR1 and CDR2: SGDLS, YYNGEE. CDR3 coding DNA: TGTGCCAGCAGCGAGACGGCGGGAGGGCGACTCTCCTACGAGCAGTACTTC. It translates to CASSETAGGRLSYEQYF.

This sequence joins TRBV2 and TRBJ2-1, with a tentative D call TRBD2 (6 bases). The ends were cut back, 2 bases at V and 6 bases at J, with 11 bases in the middle. This CDR3 is 14 amino acids long. Germline V gene data show CDR1 as SNHLY and CDR2 as FYNNEI. CDR3 DNA sequence: TGTGCCAGCAGTGAACTGGGACTTATCAATGAGCAGTTCTTC. This sequence encodes CASSELGLINEQFF.

The rearrangement joins TRBV19 to TRBJ1-1; TRBD1 aligns across 9 bases. Germline CDR1 is LNHDA and CDR2 is SQIVND (reference sequence). Trimming at V came to 4 bases and at J to 0 bases, leaving 3 bases not matched to a gene. The CDR3 is made up of 15 amino acids. CDR3 bases: TGTGCCAGTAGTACGGGACAGGGTTTGAACACTGAAGCTTTCTTT. It translates to CASSTGQGLNTEAFF.

V and J are TRBV2 and TRBJ2-7; 7 bases match TRBD1. Germline assignment: CDR1 SNHLY and CDR2 FYNNEI. The CDR3 runs to 15 residues. The V segment lost 8 bases and the J segment 1 base; nucleotides outside the gene matches: 11. CDR3 sequence: CASETTGRISYEQYF. CDR3 DNA: TGTGCCAGCGAAACGACAGGGAGAATATCCTACGAGCAGTACTTC.

The chain couples TRBV28 to TRBJ2-1, with D possibly being TRBD2 (6 bases). The CDR3 is made up of 11 amino acids. Germline V gives CDR1 MDHEN, CDR2 SYDVKM. Trimming removed 3 bases from V and 14 bases from J, with 11 bases in between. CDR3 region: CASSLGLWEFF. CDR3 DNA: TGTGCCAGCAGTTTGGGACTTTGGGAGTTCTTC.